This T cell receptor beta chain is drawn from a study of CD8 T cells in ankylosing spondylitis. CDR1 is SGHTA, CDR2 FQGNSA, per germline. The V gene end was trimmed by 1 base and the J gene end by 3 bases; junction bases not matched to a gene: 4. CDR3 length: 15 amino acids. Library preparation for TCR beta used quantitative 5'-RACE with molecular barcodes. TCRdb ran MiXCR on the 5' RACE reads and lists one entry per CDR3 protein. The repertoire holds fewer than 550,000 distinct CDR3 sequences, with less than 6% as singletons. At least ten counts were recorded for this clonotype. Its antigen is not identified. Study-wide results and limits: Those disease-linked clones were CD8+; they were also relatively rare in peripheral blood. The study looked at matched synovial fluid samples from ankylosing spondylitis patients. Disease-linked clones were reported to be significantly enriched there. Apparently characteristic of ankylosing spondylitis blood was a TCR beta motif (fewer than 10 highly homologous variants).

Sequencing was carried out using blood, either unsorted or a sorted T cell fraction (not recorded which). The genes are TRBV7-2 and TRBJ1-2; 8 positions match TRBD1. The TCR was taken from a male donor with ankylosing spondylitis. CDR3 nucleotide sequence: TGTGCCAGCAGCTTAGGACAGGGGATTTACTATGGCTACACCTTC. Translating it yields CASSLGQGIYYGYTF.